This TCR beta chain stems from a study of cytomegalovirus exposure and HLA in healthy donors. Donors likely had unrecorded immune exposures despite being nominally healthy when sampled. Trimming took 5 bases from V and 0 from J; bases not matched to a gene: 3. Germline V gene lookup returns CDR1 SGHTA and CDR2 FQGTGA. This CDR3 region has 15 residues. It was with 60 Vbeta and 13 Jbeta primers that the PCR ran. Using immunoSEQ multiplex PCR, the repertoire was profiled, and TCRdb retains in-frame clones only, with some absent. The table records some 200,000 clones, 12% of them present only once. Material: PBMCs. The clonotype originates from a man aged 50 to 60 in good health and CMV-seropositive. The chain recombines TRBV7-3 with TRBJ2-2, with 7 bases identical to TRBD1. The CDR3 bases are TGTGCCAGCAGCACGGGACAGTCGAACACCGGGGAGCTGTTTTTT. As protein: CASSTGQSNTGELFF.